The 8 T cell receptor beta chains presented below share a single source sample, sequenced in a study of Graves' ophthalmopathy and Graves' hyperthyroidism. Scientists amplified the TCR beta CDR3 regions from RNA transcripts. Second-round multiplex PCR came after a first-round RT-PCR that employed HTBI primers. TCRdb reprocessed the multiplex PCR reads with MiXCR, giving one entry per CDR3 protein. The profile shows more than 300,000 distinct CDR3 sequences, 15% to 17% of them singletons. What was sequenced was peripheral blood. These receptors all stem from a woman aged 18 to 35 with stable Graves' hyperthyroidism.

This clonotype has ten or more counts. The rearrangement joins TRBV19 to TRBJ1-1; a weak D match, TRBD1 (5 bases). Germline V gene sequence: CDR1 LNHDA, CDR2 SQIVND (reference sequence). The V and J ends lost 0 bases and 8 bases respectively, with 10 bases between them. The CDR3 spans 13 residues. CDR3 residues: CASSIDRQREAFF. The CDR3 coding sequence is TGTGCCAGTAGTATAGACCGACAGAGAGAAGCTTTCTTT.

The chain is built from TRBV19 and TRBJ1-1; D uncertain. Germline loops: CDR1 LNHDA, CDR2 SQIVND (reference sequence). V was trimmed by 3 bases and J by 7 bases, leaving 15 bases between them. CDR3 size: 14 residues. DNA for the CDR3: TGTGCCAGTAGTATTTTTTGGGGTAAGGGTGAAGCTTTCTTT. Protein product: CASSIFWGKGEAFF.

This clonotype was observed at least ten times. The J gene is TRBJ2-5, the V gene TRBV25-1; D assignment may be TRBD1 or TRBD2 (6 bases each). Trimming took off 5 bases at V and 5 bases at J, with 15 bases between the two ends. This CDR3 has 14 amino acids. Germline V lookup: CDR1 MGHDK, CDR2 SYGVNS. CDR3 sequence (DNA): TGTGCCAGCAGTCACCCGGGGGCTGGGGAGACCCAGTACTTC. It encodes CASSHPGAGETQYF.

This CDR3 reads CASSYGREVGYTF. The DNA for the CDR3 is TGTGCCAGCAGTTACGGGAGGGAGGTTGGCTACACCTTC. The chain couples TRBV6-5 to TRBJ1-2, with D hard to call. Trimming removed 2 bases from V and 7 bases from J, with 11 bases in between. In germline, CDR1 is MNHEY, CDR2 SVGAGI. The CDR3 contains 13 residues.

This clonotype has at least ten counts. V and J are TRBV7-9 and TRBJ1-2; D unresolved. CDR1 is SEHNR and CDR2 is FQNEAQ in the germline V gene (reference sequence). CDR3 length: 15 amino acids. V lost 1 base and J 0 bases, leaving 9 bases between the germline ends. The CDR3 reads CASSLVPSPNYGYTF. The CDR3 DNA follows: TGTGCCAGCAGCTTAGTTCCTAGCCCTAACTATGGCTACACCTTC.

V usage is TRBV3-1 and J usage is TRBJ2-2; D might be TRBD2 (5 bases). This CDR3 has 15 amino acids. Between the trimmed V and J ends, which lost 4 bases and 2 bases, there was a span of 11 bases. Looked up from germline, CDR1 is LGHDT and CDR2 is YNNKEL (reference sequence). The CDR3 DNA follows: TGTGCCAGCAGCCCTTTTCGGGGAAACACCGGGGAGCTGTTTTTT. Residues: CASSPFRGNTGELFF.

Ten or more counts support this clonotype. CDR3 nucleotide sequence: TGTGCCAGCAGAATCGGCGTGTCCGAGACCCAGTACTTC. Protein: CASRIGVSETQYF. J is TRBJ2-5 and V is TRBV11-3, with unresolved D. CDR1 is SGHNT, CDR2 YENEEA, per germline. The CDR3 length is 13 residues. V lost 6 bases, J lost 5 bases, and 13 bases lay in between. The full variable domain, with the rest looked up from reference TRBV11-3 and TRBJ2-5, is EAGVVQSPRYKIIEKKQPVAFWCNPISGHNTLYWYLQNLGQGPELLIRYENEEAVDDSQLPKDRFSAERLKGVDSTLKIQPAELGDSAVYLCASRIGVSETQYFGPGTRLLVL.

This clonotype came up many times. This chain connects TRBV4-1 to TRBJ2-7, with D hard to call. The CDR3 runs to 15 residues. Germline V gives CDR1 MGHRA, CDR2 YSYEKL. V was shortened by 0 bases and J by 3 bases, with 12 bases between the two germline ends. The CDR3 coding sequence is TGCGCCAGCAGCCAAGAGCCATCTGTGAGCTACGAGCAGTACTTC. Its protein product is CASSQEPSVSYEQYF.